This T cell receptor beta chain was found in a study of blood T cells in healthy people across ages. Study details: About one barcoded beta molecule per two T cells came from capture by template switching.

About 10 milliliters of peripheral blood were drawn from each donor into EDTA-treated tubes. Sample-barcoded 5' priming and a J-beta primer mix drove a second PCR of roughly 6 to 12 cycles. TCRdb processed the 5' RACE reads anew with MiXCR; each CDR3 protein has one entry. Here the sample spans about 1.8 million distinct CDR3 sequences, 49% being singletons. This clonotype was counted only a few times. CDR3 length: 15 residues. Germline V gene lookup returns CDR1 SGHTA and CDR2 FQGNSA. The ends were cut back, 4 bases at V and 1 base at J, with 13 bases in the middle. This clonotype was obtained from a woman between 35 and 50 years old in good health. Specimen: blood. The chain is built from TRBV7-2 and TRBJ2-5; D gene uncertain. Here the CDR3 reads CASSSSVVPQETQYF. The CDR3 DNA follows: TGTGCCAGCAGCTCCTCGGTGGTTCCCCAAGAGACCCAGTACTTC.